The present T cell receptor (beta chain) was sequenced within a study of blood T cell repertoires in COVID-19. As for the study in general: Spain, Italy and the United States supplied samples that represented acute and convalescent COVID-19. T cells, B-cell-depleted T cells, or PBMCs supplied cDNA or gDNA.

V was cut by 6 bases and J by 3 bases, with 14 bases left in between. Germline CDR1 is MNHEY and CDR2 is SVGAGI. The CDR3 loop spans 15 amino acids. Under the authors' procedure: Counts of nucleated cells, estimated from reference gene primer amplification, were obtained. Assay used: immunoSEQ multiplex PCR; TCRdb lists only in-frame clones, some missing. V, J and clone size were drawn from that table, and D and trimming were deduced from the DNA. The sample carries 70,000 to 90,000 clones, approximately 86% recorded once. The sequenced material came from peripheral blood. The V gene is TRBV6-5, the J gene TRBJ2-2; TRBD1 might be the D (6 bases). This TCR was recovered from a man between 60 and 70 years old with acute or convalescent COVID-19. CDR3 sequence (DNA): TGTGCCAGCAGCTCCATGAGGGGGTACACCGGGGAGCTGTTTTTT. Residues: CASSSMRGYTGELFF.